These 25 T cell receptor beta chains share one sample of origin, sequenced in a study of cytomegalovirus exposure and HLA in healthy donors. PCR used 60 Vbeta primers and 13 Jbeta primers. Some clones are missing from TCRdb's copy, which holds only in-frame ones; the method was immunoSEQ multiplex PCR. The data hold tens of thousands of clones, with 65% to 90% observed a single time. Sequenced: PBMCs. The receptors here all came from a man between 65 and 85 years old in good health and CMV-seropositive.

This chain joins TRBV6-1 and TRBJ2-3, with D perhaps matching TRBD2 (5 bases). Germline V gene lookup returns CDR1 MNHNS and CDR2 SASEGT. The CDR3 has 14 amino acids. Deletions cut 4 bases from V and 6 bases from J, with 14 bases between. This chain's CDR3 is CASSGPLEADTQYF. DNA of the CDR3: TGTGCCAGCAGTGGCCCACTGGAGGCGGATACGCAGTATTTT.

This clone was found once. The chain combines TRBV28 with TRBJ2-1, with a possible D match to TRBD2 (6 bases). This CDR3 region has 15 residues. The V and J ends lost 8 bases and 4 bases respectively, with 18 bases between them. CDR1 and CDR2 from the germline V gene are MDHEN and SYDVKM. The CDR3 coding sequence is TGTGCCAGCTGCACCTTTCGGAGGGCTTACAATGAGCAGTTCTTC. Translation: CASCTFRRAYNEQFF.

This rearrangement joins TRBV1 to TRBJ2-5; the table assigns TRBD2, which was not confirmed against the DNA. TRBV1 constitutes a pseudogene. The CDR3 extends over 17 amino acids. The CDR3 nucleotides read TGCACCAGCAGCCAAGATAAAGCGGGGGGAGAACAAGAGACCCAGTACTTC. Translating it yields CTSSQDKAGGEQETQYF.

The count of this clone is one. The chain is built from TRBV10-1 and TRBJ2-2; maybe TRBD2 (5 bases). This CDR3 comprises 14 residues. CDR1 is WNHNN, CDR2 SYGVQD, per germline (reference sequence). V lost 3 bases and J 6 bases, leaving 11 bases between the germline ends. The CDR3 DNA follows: TGCGCCAGCAGTGAATCTAGCCTGGCCGGGGAGCTGTTTTTT. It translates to CASSESSLAGELFF.

CDR3 protein: CASSPRTSTGYTF. Written as DNA, the CDR3 is TGTGCCAGCAGCCCAAGGACATCGACTGGCTACACCTTC. The chain joins TRBV6-5 to TRBJ1-2; weak D call: TRBD1 (5 bases). V was cut by 6 bases and J by 7 bases, with 15 bases left in between. The CDR3 consists of 13 residues. The germline V gene encodes CDR1 MNHEY and CDR2 SVGAGI.

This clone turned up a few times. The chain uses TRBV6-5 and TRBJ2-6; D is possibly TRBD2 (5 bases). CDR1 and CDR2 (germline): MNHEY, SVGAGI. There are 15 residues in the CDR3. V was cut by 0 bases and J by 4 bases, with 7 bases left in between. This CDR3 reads CASSYSRAGANVLTF. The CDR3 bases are TGTGCCAGCAGTTACTCGCGGGCAGGGGCCAACGTCCTGACTTTC.

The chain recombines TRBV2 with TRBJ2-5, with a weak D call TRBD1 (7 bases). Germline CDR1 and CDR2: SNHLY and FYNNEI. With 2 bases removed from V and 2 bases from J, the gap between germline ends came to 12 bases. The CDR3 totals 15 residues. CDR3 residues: CASSERSGGQETQYF. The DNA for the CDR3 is TGTGCCAGCAGTGAAAGGTCAGGGGGGCAAGAGACCCAGTACTTC.

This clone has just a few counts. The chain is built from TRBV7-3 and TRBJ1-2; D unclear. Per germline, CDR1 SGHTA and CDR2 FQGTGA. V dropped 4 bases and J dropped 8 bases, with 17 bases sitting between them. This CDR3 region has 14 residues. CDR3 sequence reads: CASSSSADSGGYTF. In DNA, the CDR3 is TGTGCCAGCAGCTCATCGGCAGACTCGGGAGGCTACACCTTC.

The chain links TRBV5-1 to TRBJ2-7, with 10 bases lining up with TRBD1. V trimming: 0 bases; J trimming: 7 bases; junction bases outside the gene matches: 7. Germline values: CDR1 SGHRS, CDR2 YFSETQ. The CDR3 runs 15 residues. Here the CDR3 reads CASSLEGQGVREQYF. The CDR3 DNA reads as TGCGCCAGCAGCTTGGAAGGACAGGGGGTACGGGAGCAGTACTTC.

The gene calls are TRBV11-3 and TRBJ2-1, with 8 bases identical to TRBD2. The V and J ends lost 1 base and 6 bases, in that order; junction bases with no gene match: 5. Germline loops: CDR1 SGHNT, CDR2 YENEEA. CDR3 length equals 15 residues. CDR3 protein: CASSLGTSGGNEQFF. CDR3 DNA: TGTGCCAGCAGCTTAGGTACTAGCGGCGGCAATGAGCAGTTCTTC.

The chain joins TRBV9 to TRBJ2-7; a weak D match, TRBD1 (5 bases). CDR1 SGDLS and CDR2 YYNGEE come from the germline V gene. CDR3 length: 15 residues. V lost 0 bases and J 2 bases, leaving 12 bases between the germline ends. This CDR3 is CASSVASQGTYEQYF. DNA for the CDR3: TGTGCCAGCAGCGTAGCGTCGCAGGGCACCTACGAGCAGTACTTC.

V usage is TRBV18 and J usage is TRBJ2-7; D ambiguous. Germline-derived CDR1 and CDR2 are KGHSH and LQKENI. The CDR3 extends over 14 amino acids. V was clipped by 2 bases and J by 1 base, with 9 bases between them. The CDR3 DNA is TGTGCCAGCTCACCAACGCAGACATCCTACGAGCAGTACTTC. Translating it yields CASSPTQTSYEQYF.

This CDR3 reads CASSEVLGVGEQYF. CDR3 nucleotide sequence: TGTGCCAGCAGTGAAGTGTTGGGAGTCGGCGAGCAGTACTTC. V gene TRBV2 combines with J gene TRBJ2-7; perhaps TRBD2 as D (5 bases). The CDR3 totals 14 residues. CDR1 SNHLY and CDR2 FYNNEI come from the germline V gene. Trimming shortened V by 1 base and J by 6 bases, and 13 bases separated the two germline ends. The whole variable domain, remainder taken from reference TRBV2 and TRBJ2-7, is EPEVTQTPSHQVTQMGQEVILRCVPISNHLYFYWYRQILGQKVEFLVSFYNNEISEKSEIFDDQFSVERPDGSNFTLKIRSTKLEDSAMYFCASSEVLGVGEQYFGPGTRLTVT.

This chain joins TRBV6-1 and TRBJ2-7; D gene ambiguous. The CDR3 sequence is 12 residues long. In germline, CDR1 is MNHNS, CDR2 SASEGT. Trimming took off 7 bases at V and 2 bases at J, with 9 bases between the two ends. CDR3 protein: CASKHEPYEQYF. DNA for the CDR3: TGTGCCAGCAAGCACGAGCCCTACGAGCAGTACTTC.

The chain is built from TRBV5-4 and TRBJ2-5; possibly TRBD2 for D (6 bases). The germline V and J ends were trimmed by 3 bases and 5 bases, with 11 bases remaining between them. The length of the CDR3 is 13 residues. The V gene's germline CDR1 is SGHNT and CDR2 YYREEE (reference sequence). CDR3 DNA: TGTGCCAGCAGCTCGGCCGGAGGGGAGACCCAGTACTTC. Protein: CASSSAGGETQYF.

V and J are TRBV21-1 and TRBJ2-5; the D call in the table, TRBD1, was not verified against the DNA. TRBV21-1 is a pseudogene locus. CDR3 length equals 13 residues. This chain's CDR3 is CASRQGLLETQYF. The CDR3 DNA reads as TGTGCCAGCAGACAGGGTTTGTTGGAGACCCAGTACTTC.

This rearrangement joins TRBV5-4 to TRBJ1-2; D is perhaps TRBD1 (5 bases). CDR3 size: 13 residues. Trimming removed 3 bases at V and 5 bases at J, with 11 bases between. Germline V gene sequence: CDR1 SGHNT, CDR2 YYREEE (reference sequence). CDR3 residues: CASSYTGRYGYTF. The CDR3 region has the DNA TGTGCCAGCAGCTATACAGGAAGGTATGGCTACACCTTC.

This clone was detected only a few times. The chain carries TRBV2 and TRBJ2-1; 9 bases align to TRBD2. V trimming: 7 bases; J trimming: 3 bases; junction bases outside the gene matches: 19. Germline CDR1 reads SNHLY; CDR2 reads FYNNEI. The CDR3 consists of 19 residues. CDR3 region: CASTEIGLAGPSGYNEQFF. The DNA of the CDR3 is TGTGCCAGCACCGAGATCGGGCTAGCGGGGCCCTCGGGCTACAATGAGCAGTTCTTC.

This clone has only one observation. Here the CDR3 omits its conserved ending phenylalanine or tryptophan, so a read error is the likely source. The CDR3 region is CASSGGHRQNTEAFS. The CDR3, as DNA: TGTGCCAGCAGTGGGGGACACCGACAGAACACTGAAGCTTTCTCT. The rearrangement joins TRBV6-1 to TRBJ1-1; tentatively, D is TRBD1 (6 bases). The CDR3 covers 15 residues. Trimming took 4 bases from V and 1 from J, leaving 13 bases between them. Germline CDR1 MNHNS, CDR2 SASEGT.

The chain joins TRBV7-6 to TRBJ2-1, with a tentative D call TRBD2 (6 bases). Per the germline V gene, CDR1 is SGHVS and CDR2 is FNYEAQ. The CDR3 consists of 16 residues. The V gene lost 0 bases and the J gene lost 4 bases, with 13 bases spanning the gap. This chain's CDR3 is CASSLAGDGGYNEQFF. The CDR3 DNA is TGTGCCAGCAGCTTAGCGGGGGACGGGGGTTACAATGAGCAGTTCTTC.

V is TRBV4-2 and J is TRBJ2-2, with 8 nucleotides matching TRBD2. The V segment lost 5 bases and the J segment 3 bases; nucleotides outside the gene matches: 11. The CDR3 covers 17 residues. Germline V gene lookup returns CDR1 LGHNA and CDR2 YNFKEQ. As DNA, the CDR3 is TGTGCCAGCAGCGACTTCGGGGGGGAACAACACACCGGGGAGCTGTTTTTT. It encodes CASSDFGGEQHTGELFF.

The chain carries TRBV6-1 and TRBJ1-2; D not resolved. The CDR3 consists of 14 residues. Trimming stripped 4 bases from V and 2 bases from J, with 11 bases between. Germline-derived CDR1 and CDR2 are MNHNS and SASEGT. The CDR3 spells CASSAGNSNYGYTF. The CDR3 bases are TGTGCCAGCAGTGCTGGAAACAGCAACTATGGCTACACCTTC.

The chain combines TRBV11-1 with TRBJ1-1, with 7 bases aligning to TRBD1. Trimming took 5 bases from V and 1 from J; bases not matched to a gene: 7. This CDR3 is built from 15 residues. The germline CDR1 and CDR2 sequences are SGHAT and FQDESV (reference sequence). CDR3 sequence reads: CASSPRRDRNTEAFF. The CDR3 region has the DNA TGTGCCAGCAGCCCGAGACGGGACAGGAACACTGAAGCTTTCTTT.

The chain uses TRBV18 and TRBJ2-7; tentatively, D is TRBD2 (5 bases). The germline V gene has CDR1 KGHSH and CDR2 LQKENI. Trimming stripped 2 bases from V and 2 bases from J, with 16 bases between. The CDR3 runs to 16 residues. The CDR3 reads CASSPAGPGKTYEQYF. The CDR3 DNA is TGTGCCAGCTCACCAGCGGGCCCCGGAAAAACCTACGAGCAGTACTTC.

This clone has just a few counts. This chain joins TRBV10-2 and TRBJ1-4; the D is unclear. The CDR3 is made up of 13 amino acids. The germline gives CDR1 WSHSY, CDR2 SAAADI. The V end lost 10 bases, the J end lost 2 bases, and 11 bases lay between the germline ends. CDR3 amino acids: CATRTGTNEKLFF. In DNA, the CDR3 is TGCGCCACCCGGACGGGGACTAATGAAAAACTGTTTTTT.